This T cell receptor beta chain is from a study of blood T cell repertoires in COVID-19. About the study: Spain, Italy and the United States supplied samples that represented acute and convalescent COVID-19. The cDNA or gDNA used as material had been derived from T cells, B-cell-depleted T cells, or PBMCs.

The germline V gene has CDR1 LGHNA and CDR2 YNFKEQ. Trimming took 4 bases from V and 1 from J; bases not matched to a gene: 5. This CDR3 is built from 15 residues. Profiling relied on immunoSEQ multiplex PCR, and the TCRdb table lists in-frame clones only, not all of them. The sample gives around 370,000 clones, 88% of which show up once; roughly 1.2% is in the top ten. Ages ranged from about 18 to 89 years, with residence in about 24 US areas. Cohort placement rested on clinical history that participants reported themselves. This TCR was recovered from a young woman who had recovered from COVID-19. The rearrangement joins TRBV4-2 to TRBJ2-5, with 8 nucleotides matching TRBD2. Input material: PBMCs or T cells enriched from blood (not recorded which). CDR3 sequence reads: CASSPLAGGQETQYF. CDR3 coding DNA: TGTGCCAGCAGCCCCCTGGCGGGGGGCCAAGAGACCCAGTACTTC.